This T cell receptor (beta chain) was sequenced for a study of blood T cell repertoires in COVID-19. On the study more broadly: The study drew acute and convalescent COVID-19 samples from the United States, Italy and Spain.

As handled by the study authors: Estimates of nucleated cell counts were drawn from the amplification of reference gene primers. Data came from immunoSEQ multiplex PCR; TCRdb stores just in-frame clones and leaves some out. V and J calls and clone size are as listed in that table; D and trimming were resolved from the DNA. The sample yields around 98,000 clones, approximately 84% seen once. The V and J ends lost 5 bases and 4 bases, in that order; junction bases with no gene match: 10. The CDR3 spans 15 residues. The V gene's germline CDR1 is MNHEY and CDR2 SVGAGI. The clonotype comes from a woman in her sixties with acute or convalescent COVID-19. J is TRBJ2-7 and V is TRBV6-5; 8 bases agree with TRBD1. Sequencing was done on a sample of peripheral blood. The CDR3 DNA follows: TGTGCCAGCAGTAAGCCACAGGGGGGATCATACGAGCAGTACTTC. It specifies CASSKPQGGSYEQYF.